This TCR beta chain appears in the sequencing data of a study of Graves' ophthalmopathy and Graves' hyperthyroidism (dated by TCRdb to 2016 to 2019). Background for the entire study: Peripheral blood was collected at initial diagnosis, before any treatment. The study used TCR beta repertoire signatures to distinguish Graves' ophthalmopathy from Graves' hyperthyroidism and to predict progression to ophthalmopathy. In total, 135 blood samples were TCR-sequenced: some 43 ophthalmopathy, some 72 hyperthyroidism and some 17 hyperthyroidism-to-ophthalmopathy patients. To explore V-J signatures distinguishing ophthalmopathy from hyperthyroidism, a discovery set of 100 or so patients (roughly 45 ophthalmopathy, some 57 stable hyperthyroidism) was enrolled. An independent validation cohort comprised roughly 20 hyperthyroidism patients and some 16 patients who later progressed from hyperthyroidism to ophthalmopathy. In over 5 hyperthyroidism patients, the T-cell repertoires found in thyroid tissue were compared with those found in blood. After sampling, hyperthyroidism patients received methimazole starting at 30 mg daily, and ophthalmopathy patients received high-dose intravenous methylprednisolone. The roughly 94 discovery patients were randomly split 7:3 into training and test sets. What the work shows at the level of the full study, not this receptor alone: In validation, the model predicted ophthalmopathy progression with 70.59% sensitivity and approximately 72% specificity; 12 predicted patients were CT-confirmed with GO in a median of about 7.1 months. No statistical method was used to predetermine the sample size, and group allocation was not hidden from the investigators. The 13-signature model separated ophthalmopathy from stable hyperthyroidism with 87.88% sensitivity and about 81% specificity in cross-validation, and 80%/75% in the test set. Most expanded thyroid clonotypes with frequency above 0.001 were also detected in blood, suggesting blood repertoires may reflect the thyroid immune response.

For repertoire sequencing, the TCR beta CDR3 regions were amplified from RNA transcripts. HTBI primers and the Qiagen OneStep RT-PCR kit were used in a first-round RT-PCR, which was followed by a second-round multiplex PCR, size selection and purification. Sequencing of the libraries was carried out on an Illumina HiSeq2000 in paired-end mode with 100 bp reads. The authors' pipeline ran thus. SOAPnuke was used to process the reads, removing any read that contained adapters or uncalled bases, had a mean Phred below 15, or lacked an exact match to the constant primer or identifier. COPE v1.2.5 was used to merge the high-quality paired reads. Unique nucleotide sequences were defined as clonotypes and aligned to IMGT TRB V, D and J references using MiTCR v1.1. The analysis was limited to V-J combinations with a frequency above 0.0001, which together covered 98% to 99.2% of repertoires. A TCR clonal expansion and chaos score per V-J combination was defined as the ratio of F50 clonal expansion to chaos observed in the TCRdist matrix. Features were reduced by Welch's t-statistics and random forest to over ten V-J combinations, which fed a naive Bayes classifier. The Morisita-Horn index was used to measure how similar the thyroid and blood repertoires were. The raw public data were reprocessed by TCRdb itself: fastp quality trimming at Q25, MiXCR clonotype calling, in-frame beta chains only. Each CDR3 protein appears once, grouped with its most common genes and DNA. What appears here as the V and J calls and clone size reflects TCRdb's work, not the paper's. The sample includes about 400,000 distinct CDR3 sequences, with 15% to 20% observed a single time. The biggest ten clones account for 1.6% of the sample.

The ophthalmopathy patients had moderately to severely active disease, with a Clinical Activity Score of 3 or higher, a NOSPECS grade of 4 or higher, and a disease duration of less than 3 months. Patients with other autoimmune diseases, uncontrolled infections, pregnancy or lactation were excluded from the study. Clinical symptoms, serum thyroxine, TRAb, thyroid ultrasound and orbital computed tomography formed the basis of the diagnosis. PBMCs were isolated from more than 8 ml of fresh peripheral blood by Ficoll-Paque density gradient centrifugation. Trizol reagent was used to extract the total RNA, and its quality was then checked on an Agilent 2100 Bioanalyzer. This clonotype was observed at least ten times. What this receptor recognizes is not known. Per-base quality was not reported, and no clone a single base away is much larger than it. The TCR comes from a woman between 18 and 29 years old with Graves' ophthalmopathy. Donor details come from another sample of the same person, matched by shared clones. The specimen was peripheral blood.

The CDR3 protein is CASSQAGGFYEQYF. In nucleotide form, the sequence is TGTGCCAGCAGCCAAGCCGGAGGGTTCTACGAGCAGTACTTC. The chain couples TRBV4-2 to TRBJ2-7, and perhaps TRBD2 as D gene, on 6 matching bases. The trim is 1 base for V and 3 bases for J, with a gap of 10 bases between the germline ends. From a lookup of the germline V gene, CDR1 and CDR2 are LGHNA and YNFKEQ. The CDR3 sequence holds 14 residues, the cysteine and phenylalanine included. CDR3 DNA is the only sequence kept; it has 42 bases, read in frame from the first base.